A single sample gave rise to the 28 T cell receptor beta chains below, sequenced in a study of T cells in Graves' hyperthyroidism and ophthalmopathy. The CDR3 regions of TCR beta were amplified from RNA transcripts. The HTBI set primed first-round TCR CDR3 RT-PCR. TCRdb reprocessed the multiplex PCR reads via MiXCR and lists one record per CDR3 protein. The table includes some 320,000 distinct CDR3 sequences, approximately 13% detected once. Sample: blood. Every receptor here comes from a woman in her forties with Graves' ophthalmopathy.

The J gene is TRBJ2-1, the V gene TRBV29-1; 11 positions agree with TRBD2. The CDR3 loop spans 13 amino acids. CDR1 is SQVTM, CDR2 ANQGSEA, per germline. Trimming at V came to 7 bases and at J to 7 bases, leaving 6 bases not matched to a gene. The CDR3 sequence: CSAGRTSGNEQFF. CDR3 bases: TGCAGCGCTGGGCGGACTAGCGGGAATGAGCAGTTCTTC.

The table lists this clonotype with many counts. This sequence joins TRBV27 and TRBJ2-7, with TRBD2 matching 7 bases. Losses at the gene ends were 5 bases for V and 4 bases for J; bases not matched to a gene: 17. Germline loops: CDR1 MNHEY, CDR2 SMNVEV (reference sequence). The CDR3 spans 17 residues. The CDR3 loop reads CASSPRNGGVALYEQYF. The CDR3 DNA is TGTGCCAGCAGTCCGAGAAATGGGGGGGTGGCCTTGTACGAGCAGTACTTC.

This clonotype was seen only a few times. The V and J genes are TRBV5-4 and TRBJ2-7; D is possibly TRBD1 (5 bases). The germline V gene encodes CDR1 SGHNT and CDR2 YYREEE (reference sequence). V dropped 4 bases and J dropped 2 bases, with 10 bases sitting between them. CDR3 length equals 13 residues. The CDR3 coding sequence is TGTGCCAGCAGCGACCAGGGAACCTACGAGCAGTACTTC. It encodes CASSDQGTYEQYF.

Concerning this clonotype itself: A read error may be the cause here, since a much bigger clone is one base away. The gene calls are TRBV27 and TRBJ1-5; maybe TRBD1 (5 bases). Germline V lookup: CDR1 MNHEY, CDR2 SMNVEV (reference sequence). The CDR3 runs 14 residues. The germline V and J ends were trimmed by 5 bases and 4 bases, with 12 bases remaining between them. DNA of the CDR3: TGTGCCAGCAGTCACTTGACAGTAAATCAGCCCCAGCATTTT. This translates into CASSHLTVNQPQHF.

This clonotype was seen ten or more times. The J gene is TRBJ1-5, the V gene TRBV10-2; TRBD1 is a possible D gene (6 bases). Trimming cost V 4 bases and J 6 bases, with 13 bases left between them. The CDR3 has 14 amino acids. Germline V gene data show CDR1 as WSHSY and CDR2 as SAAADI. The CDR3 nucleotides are TGCGCCAGCAGTGCGATGGGGGGCGGTCAGCCCCAGCATTTT. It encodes CASSAMGGGQPQHF.

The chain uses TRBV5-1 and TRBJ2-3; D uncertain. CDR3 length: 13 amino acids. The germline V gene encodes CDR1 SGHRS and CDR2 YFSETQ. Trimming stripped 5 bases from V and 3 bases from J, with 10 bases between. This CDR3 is CASSYDTTDTQYF. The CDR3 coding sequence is TGCGCCAGCAGTTATGACACGACAGATACGCAGTATTTT.

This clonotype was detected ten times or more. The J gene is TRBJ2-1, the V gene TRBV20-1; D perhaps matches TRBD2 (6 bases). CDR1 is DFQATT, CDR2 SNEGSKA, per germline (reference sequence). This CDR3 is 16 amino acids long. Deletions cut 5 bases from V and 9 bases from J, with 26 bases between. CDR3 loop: CSAPLYRISGAAEQFF. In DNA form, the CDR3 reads TGCAGTGCTCCACTTTACCGGATTAGCGGAGCCGCTGAGCAGTTCTTC.

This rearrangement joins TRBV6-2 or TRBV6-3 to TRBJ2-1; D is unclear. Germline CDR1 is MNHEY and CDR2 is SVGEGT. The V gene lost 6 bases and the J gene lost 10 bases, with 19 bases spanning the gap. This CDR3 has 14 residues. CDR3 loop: CASSKALFSEEQFF. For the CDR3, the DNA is TGTGCCAGCAGCAAGGCCCTTTTCTCGGAGGAGCAGTTCTTC.

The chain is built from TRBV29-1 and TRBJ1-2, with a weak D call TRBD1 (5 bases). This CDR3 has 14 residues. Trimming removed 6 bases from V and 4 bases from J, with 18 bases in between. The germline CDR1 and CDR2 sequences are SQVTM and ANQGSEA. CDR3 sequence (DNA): TGCAGCGTGCCCTTAAGGGGAGGTATCTATGGCTACACCTTC. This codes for CSVPLRGGIYGYTF.

The CDR3 bases are TGTGCCAGCAGCTACCCCCCTAGCGGGAGGTACGAGCAGTACTTC. This codes for CASSYPPSGRYEQYF. The chain is built from TRBV16 and TRBJ2-7; 11 bases are a match to TRBD2. CDR3 size: 15 residues. Germline assignment: CDR1 KGHSY and CDR2 FQNENV. After removal of 5 bases from V and 4 bases from J, the junction contained 7 bases not matched to a gene.

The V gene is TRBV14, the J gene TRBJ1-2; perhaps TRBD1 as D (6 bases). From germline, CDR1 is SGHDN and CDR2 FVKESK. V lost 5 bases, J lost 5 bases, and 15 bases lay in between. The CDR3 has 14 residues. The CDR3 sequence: CASSNVQGLYGYTF. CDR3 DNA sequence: TGTGCCAGCAGCAATGTACAGGGACTTTATGGCTACACCTTC. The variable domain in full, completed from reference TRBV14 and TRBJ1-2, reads EAGVTQFPSHSVIEKGQTVTLRCDPISGHDNLYWYRRVMGKEIKFLLHFVKESKQDESGMPNNRFLAERTGGTYSTLKVQPAELEDSGVYFCASSNVQGLYGYTFGSGTRLTVV.

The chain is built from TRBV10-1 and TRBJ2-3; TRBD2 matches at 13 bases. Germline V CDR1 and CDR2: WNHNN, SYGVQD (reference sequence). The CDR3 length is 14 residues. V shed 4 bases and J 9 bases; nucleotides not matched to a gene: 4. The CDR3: CASSGGLAGNTQYF. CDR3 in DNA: TGCGCCAGCAGTGGGGGACTAGCGGGGAACACGCAGTATTTT.

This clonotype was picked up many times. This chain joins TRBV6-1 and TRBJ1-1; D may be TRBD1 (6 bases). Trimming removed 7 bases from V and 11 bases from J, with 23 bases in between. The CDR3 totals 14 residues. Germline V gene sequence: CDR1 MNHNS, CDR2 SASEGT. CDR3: CASKLNVGAGVAFF. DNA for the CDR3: TGTGCCAGCAAACTAAACGTGGGGGCCGGCGTGGCTTTCTTT.

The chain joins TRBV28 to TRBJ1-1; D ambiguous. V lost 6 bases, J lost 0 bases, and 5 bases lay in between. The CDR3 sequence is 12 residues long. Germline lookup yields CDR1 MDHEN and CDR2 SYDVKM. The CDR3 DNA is TGTGCCAGCAGACCATTGAACACTGAAGCTTTCTTT. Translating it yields CASRPLNTEAFF.

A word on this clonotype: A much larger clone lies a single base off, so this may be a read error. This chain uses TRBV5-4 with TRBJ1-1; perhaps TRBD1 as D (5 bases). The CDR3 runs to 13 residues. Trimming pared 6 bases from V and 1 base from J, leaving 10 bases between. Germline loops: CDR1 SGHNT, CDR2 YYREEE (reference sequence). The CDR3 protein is CASTQQENTEAFF. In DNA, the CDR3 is TGTGCCAGCACACAACAGGAGAACACTGAAGCTTTCTTT.

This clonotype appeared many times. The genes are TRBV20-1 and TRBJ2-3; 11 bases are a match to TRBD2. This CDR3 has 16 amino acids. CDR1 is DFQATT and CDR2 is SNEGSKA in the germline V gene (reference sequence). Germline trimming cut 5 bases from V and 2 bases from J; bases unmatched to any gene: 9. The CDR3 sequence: CSAPARLAGLTDTQYF. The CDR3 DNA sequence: TGCAGTGCTCCCGCAAGACTAGCGGGGCTCACAGATACGCAGTATTTT.

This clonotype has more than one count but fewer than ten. This chain's CDR3 is CASGLAGGLYGYTF. The CDR3 DNA sequence: TGTGCTAGTGGTTTGGCAGGGGGCCTCTATGGCTACACCTTC. The chain carries TRBV12-5 and TRBJ1-2, with 8 bases that match TRBD1. Germline lookup yields CDR1 LGHNT and CDR2 FRNRAP. The CDR3 length is 14 residues. V shed 1 base, J shed 4 bases, and the junction held 2 bases outside the gene matches.

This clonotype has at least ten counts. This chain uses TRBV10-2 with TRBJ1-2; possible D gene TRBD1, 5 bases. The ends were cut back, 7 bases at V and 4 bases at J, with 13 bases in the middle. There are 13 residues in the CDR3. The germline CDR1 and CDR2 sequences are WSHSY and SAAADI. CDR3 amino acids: CASTTGYPYGYTF. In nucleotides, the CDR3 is TGCGCCAGCACCACAGGCTACCCCTATGGCTACACCTTC.

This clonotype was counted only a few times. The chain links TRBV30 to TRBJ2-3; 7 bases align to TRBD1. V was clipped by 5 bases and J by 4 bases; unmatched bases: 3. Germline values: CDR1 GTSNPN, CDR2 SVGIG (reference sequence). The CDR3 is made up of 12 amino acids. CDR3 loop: CAWDRESDTQYF. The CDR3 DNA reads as TGTGCCTGGGACAGGGAATCAGATACGCAGTATTTT.

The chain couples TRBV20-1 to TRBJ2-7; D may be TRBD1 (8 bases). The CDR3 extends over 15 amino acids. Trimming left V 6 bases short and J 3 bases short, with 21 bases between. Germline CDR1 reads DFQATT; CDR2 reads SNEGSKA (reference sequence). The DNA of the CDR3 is TGCAGTGCAGGTTCATACAGGGGGGGAAACTACGAGCAGTACTTC. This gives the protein CSAGSYRGGNYEQYF.

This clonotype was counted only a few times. CDR3 sequence: CSAIQRGDNEQFF. The CDR3 DNA reads TGCAGTGCTATTCAGCGGGGGGACAATGAGCAGTTCTTC. The rearrangement joins TRBV20-1 to TRBJ2-1; 9 bases line up with TRBD2. The CDR3 has 13 residues. Trimming took 4 bases from V and 5 from J; bases not matched to a gene: 3. Germline V gene sequence: CDR1 DFQATT, CDR2 SNEGSKA (reference sequence).

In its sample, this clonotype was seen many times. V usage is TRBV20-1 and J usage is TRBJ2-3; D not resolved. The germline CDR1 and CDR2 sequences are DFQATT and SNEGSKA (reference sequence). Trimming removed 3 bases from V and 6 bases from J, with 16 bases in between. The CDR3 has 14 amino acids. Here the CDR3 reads CSARVDWLEDTQYF. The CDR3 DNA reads TGCAGTGCTAGGGTTGACTGGTTAGAGGATACGCAGTATTTT.

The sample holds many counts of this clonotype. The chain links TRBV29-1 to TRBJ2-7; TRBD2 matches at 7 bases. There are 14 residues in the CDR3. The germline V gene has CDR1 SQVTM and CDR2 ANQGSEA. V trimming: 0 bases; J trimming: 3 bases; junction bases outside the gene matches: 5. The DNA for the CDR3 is TGCAGCGTTGAAGATGGGCGGGGGTTCTACGAGCAGTACTTC. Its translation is CSVEDGRGFYEQYF.

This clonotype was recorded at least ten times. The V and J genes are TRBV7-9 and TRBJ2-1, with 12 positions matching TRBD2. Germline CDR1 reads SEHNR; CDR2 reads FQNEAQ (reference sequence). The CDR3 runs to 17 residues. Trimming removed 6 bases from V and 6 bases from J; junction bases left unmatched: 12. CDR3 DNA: TGTGCCAGCAGACGTCCGGGACTAGCGGGTCTGGCCAATGAGCAGTTCTTC. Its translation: CASRRPGLAGLANEQFF.

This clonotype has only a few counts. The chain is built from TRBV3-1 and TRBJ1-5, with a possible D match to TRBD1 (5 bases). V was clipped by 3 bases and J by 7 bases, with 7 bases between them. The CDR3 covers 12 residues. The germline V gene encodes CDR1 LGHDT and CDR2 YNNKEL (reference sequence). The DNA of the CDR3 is TGTGCCAGCAGCCACGGACAACAGCCCCAGCATTTT. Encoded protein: CASSHGQQPQHF.

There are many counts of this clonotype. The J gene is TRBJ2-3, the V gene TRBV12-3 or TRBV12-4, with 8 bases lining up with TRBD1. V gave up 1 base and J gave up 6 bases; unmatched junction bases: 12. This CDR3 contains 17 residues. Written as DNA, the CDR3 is TGTGCCAGCAGTTTAGAGATTGTAGGACAGGGTGGCGATACGCAGTATTTT. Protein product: CASSLEIVGQGGDTQYF.

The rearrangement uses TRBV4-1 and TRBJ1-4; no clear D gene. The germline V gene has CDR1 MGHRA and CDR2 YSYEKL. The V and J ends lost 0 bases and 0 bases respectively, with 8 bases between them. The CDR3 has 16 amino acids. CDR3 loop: CASSQDRFPTNEKLFF. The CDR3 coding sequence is TGCGCCAGCAGCCAAGATCGGTTTCCAACTAATGAAAAACTGTTTTTT.

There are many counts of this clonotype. CDR3 loop: CASSSLGGPNSPLHF. The DNA for the CDR3 is TGTGCCAGCAGCTCGTTGGGGGGTCCCAATTCACCCCTCCACTTT. The chain uses TRBV11-1 and TRBJ1-6, with TRBD1 as a possible D gene (5 bases). The CDR3 contains 15 residues. Germline lookup yields CDR1 SGHAT and CDR2 FQDESV (reference sequence). V was cut by 4 bases and J by 7 bases, with 14 bases left in between.